These 4 T cell receptor beta chains originate from one sample sequenced in a study of shared clonotypes between healthy human individuals. TCRdb's table, derived via immunoSEQ multiplex PCR, lists solely in-frame clones and lacks some. The sample includes millions of clones, roughly 93% of them seen just once. Source material: naive CD4+ T cells from PBMCs. As to subset: CD45RA+ positively selected. All receptors derive from a man aged 18 to 29 in good health. Some clones in this sample may be carry-over from other donors' samples.

This clone was seen a single time. As DNA, the CDR3 is TGTGCCAGCAGCGCCCTGGGAGAAAGCCGGGGCATTCAGTACTTC. It codes for CASSALGESRGIQYF. This sequence joins TRBV9 and TRBJ2-4; possible D gene TRBD2, 5 bases. CDR1 is SGDLS, CDR2 YYNGEE, per germline. Trimming took off 3 bases at V and 9 bases at J, with 19 bases between the two ends. The CDR3 length is 15 residues.

The chain couples TRBV5-1 to TRBJ1-1, with D tentatively TRBD1 (6 bases). The CDR3 is 15 amino acids. V was pared by 7 bases and J by 7 bases, with 23 bases between. Germline V gene data show CDR1 as SGHRS and CDR2 as YFSETQ. CDR3 protein: CASSLWGGAENEAFF. CDR3 nucleotides: TGCGCCAGCTCCCTTTGGGGGGGCGCGGAGAATGAAGCTTTCTTT.

This chain joins TRBV30 and TRBJ2-5; weak D call: TRBD2 (6 bases). V was cut by 0 bases and J by 5 bases, with 16 bases left in between. From germline, CDR1 is GTSNPN and CDR2 SVGIG (reference sequence). The CDR3 has 15 amino acids. The CDR3 sequence is CAWSVWRGVRETQYF. The CDR3 DNA follows: TGTGCCTGGAGTGTATGGAGGGGCGTGAGGGAGACCCAGTACTTC.

The CDR3 region is CASSSGLEQFF. DNA of the CDR3: TGTGCCAGCAGCTCGGGACTAGAGCAGTTCTTC. This rearrangement joins TRBV7-2 to TRBJ2-1; 7 nucleotides agree with TRBD2. V gave up 4 bases and J gave up 10 bases; unmatched junction bases: 1. CDR3 length: 11 residues. Germline V CDR1 and CDR2: SGHTA, FQGNSA.